One and the same sample provided the 5 T cell receptor beta chains below, sequenced in a study of cytomegalovirus exposure and HLA in healthy donors. Amplification used 60 Vbeta primers and 13 Jbeta primers. TCRdb's table, derived via immunoSEQ multiplex PCR, lists solely in-frame clones and lacks some. The sample shows 95,000 to 100,000 clones, about 80% of them seen only once. The sequencing input was PBMCs. These TCRs come from a man aged 40-55 years in good health and CMV-seropositive.

The chain combines TRBV27 with TRBJ2-5; the D gene is possibly TRBD2 (6 bases). Between the trimmed V and J ends, which lost 5 bases and 3 bases, there was a span of 16 bases. The germline V gene encodes CDR1 MNHEY and CDR2 SMNVEV (reference sequence). This CDR3 is built from 15 residues. In nucleotides, the CDR3 is TGTGCCAGCAGTCAGGCGGGACGGAGGGAAGAGACCCAGTACTTC. This encodes CASSQAGRREETQYF.

This clone was counted a few times. The gene calls are TRBV7-6 and TRBJ2-7; 8 bases agree with TRBD2. The CDR3 is 15 amino acids. The trim removed 5 bases at V and 5 bases at J, leaving 11 bases unmatched. From germline, CDR1 is SGHVS and CDR2 FNYEAQ. CDR3 DNA: TGTGCCAGCAGCCCCCGGGTTAGCGGGATGGACGAGCAGTACTTC. Translating gives CASSPRVSGMDEQYF.

Note on this clone: The junction differs from germline at one of its ends, possibly a read error. The genes are TRBV7-2 and TRBJ2-5, with D perhaps TRBD2 (5 bases). This CDR3 is 13 amino acids long. Germline CDR1 and CDR2: SGHTA and FQGNSA. The CDR3 DNA reads TGTGTCAGCAGCTTAGCGAGGCAAGAGACCCAGTACTTC. Translating gives CVSSLARQETQYF.

This sequence joins TRBV7-6 and TRBJ2-1, with 9 bases fitting TRBD1. V was pared by 0 bases and J by 7 bases, with 7 bases of the junction left unmatched. This CDR3 comprises 16 residues. Looked up from germline, CDR1 is SGHVS and CDR2 is FNYEAQ. The CDR3 DNA sequence: TGTGCCAGCAGCTTAGCTTCAGGACAGGGGAGGAATGAGCAGTTCTTC. Protein product: CASSLASGQGRNEQFF.

The J gene is TRBJ2-7, the V gene TRBV4-1, with 7 bases fitting TRBD2. The CDR3 spans 14 residues. J was trimmed by 4 bases and V by 3 bases; bases with no gene match: 6. The germline V gene has CDR1 MGHRA and CDR2 YSYEKL. The CDR3 DNA reads TGCGCCAGCAGCCACAACCTGCGGGGGTACGAGCAGTACTTC. Protein: CASSHNLRGYEQYF.